The rows below give T cell receptor beta chains drawn from one sample of a study of blood T cell repertoires in COVID-19. Clones were sequenced by immunoSEQ multiplex PCR, and TCRdb holds only the in-frame ones, with some missing. Among about 260,000 clones listed, around 86% were seen once. Sequenced sample: peripheral blood. The receptors come from a middle-aged man who had recovered from COVID-19. Both conserved end residues are part of each CDR3. Each record gives: D gene, J gene, V gene, CDR3 length, clone size, CDR3 DNA, CDR3 protein. The D gene is left open where the match is weak. Some rows have no size entry. The others give once, few or many, or a class for an expanded clone.

d_call: -
j_call: TRBJ2-7
v_call: TRBV25-1
cdr3_length: 13
clone_size: few
cdr3_nt: TGTGCCAGCAGTGAAGCGGGAAACCCCGAGCAGTACTTC
cdr3_aa: CASSEAGNPEQYF

d_call: -
j_call: TRBJ2-4
v_call: TRBV7-9
cdr3_length: 15
clone_size: -
cdr3_nt: TGTGCCAGCAGCTTAGTCGTCGGGGCCAAAAACATTCAGTACTTC
cdr3_aa: CASSLVVGAKNIQYF

d_call: -
j_call: TRBJ1-1
v_call: TRBV6-5
cdr3_length: 14
clone_size: -
cdr3_nt: TGTGCCAGCAGTTACTCACAAAATACAGGGGAAGCTTTCTTT
cdr3_aa: CASSYSQNTGEAFF

d_call: TRBD1
j_call: TRBJ2-7
v_call: TRBV6-6
cdr3_length: 12
clone_size: -
cdr3_nt: TGTGCCAGCAGTTCTGGGACAGCTCCCTCGAACTTC
cdr3_aa: CASSSGTAPSNF

d_call: TRBD1
j_call: TRBJ1-1
v_call: TRBV12-3/TRBV12-4
cdr3_length: 13
clone_size: -
cdr3_nt: TGTGCCAGCAGTTTAGCCCTGACAGGGATAGCTTTCTTT
cdr3_aa: CASSLALTGIAFF

d_call: TRBD1
j_call: TRBJ1-5
v_call: TRBV10-3
cdr3_length: 13
clone_size: -
cdr3_nt: TGTGCCATCAGGAGGACAGGGGATCAGCCCCAGCATTTT
cdr3_aa: CAIRRTGDQPQHF

d_call: -
j_call: TRBJ1-5
v_call: TRBV19
cdr3_length: 14
clone_size: -
cdr3_nt: TGTGCCAGTAGTATTCAGGGAAGTCATCAGCCCCAGCATTTT
cdr3_aa: CASSIQGSHQPQHF

d_call: TRBD2
j_call: TRBJ2-3
v_call: TRBV28
cdr3_length: 17
clone_size: -
cdr3_nt: TGTGCCAGCAGTTTAACGGGACTACAGGCAAGCACAGATACGCAGTATTTT
cdr3_aa: CASSLTGLQASTDTQYF

d_call: TRBD2
j_call: TRBJ2-7
v_call: TRBV5-1
cdr3_length: 14
clone_size: few
cdr3_nt: TGCGCCAGCAGCTCGGGACTAGCGGGAGTCGAGCAGTACTTC
cdr3_aa: CASSSGLAGVEQYF

d_call: -
j_call: TRBJ2-6
v_call: TRBV6-2/TRBV6-3
cdr3_length: 19
clone_size: once
cdr3_nt: TGTGCCAGCAGTTACTCGAGAGGTCACCGACCCTCTCGGGCCAACGTCCTGACTTTC
cdr3_aa: CASSYSRGHRPSRANVLTF

d_call: -
j_call: TRBJ2-3
v_call: TRBV7-2
cdr3_length: 15
clone_size: -
cdr3_nt: TGTGCCAGCAGCCCCCTCCTTCGCGCGGGGGATACGCAGTATTTT
cdr3_aa: CASSPLLRAGDTQYF

d_call: -
j_call: TRBJ2-1
v_call: TRBV19
cdr3_length: 15
clone_size: -
cdr3_nt: TGTGCCAGTAGGCAAAACTCGAAAAACTACAATGAGCAGTTCTTC
cdr3_aa: CASRQNSKNYNEQFF

d_call: -
j_call: TRBJ2-6
v_call: TRBV10-1
cdr3_length: 22
clone_size: -
cdr3_nt: TGCGCCAGCAGGCCTTCCTACAGCCACAGGGTACAAAGCTACTCTGGGGCCAACGTCCTGACTTTC
cdr3_aa: CASRPSYSHRVQSYSGANVLTF

d_call: -
j_call: TRBJ2-7
v_call: TRBV7-2
cdr3_length: 15
clone_size: -
cdr3_nt: TGTGCCAGCAGCTTATCGGGACTCCGTCTATACGAGCAGTACTTC
cdr3_aa: CASSLSGLRLYEQYF

d_call: -
j_call: TRBJ2-1
v_call: TRBV4-3
cdr3_length: 17
clone_size: -
cdr3_nt: TGCGCCAGCAGCCAACTTACAGGGAAGTTGGCCTACAATGAGCAGTTCTTC
cdr3_aa: CASSQLTGKLAYNEQFF

d_call: -
j_call: TRBJ2-7
v_call: TRBV7-6
cdr3_length: 14
clone_size: -
cdr3_nt: TGTGCCAGCAGCCGGGGGAGGAGCACCTACGAGCAGTACTTC
cdr3_aa: CASSRGRSTYEQYF

d_call: TRBD2
j_call: TRBJ2-7
v_call: TRBV2
cdr3_length: 15
clone_size: -
cdr3_nt: TGTGCCAGCAGTATAGCGGGAGGGGTCTCCTACGAGCAGTACTTC
cdr3_aa: CASSIAGGVSYEQYF

d_call: -
j_call: TRBJ2-5
v_call: TRBV5-4
cdr3_length: 13
clone_size: -
cdr3_nt: TGTGCCAGCGGCGGAAACGGGCAAGAGACCCAGTACTTC
cdr3_aa: CASGGNGQETQYF

d_call: -
j_call: TRBJ1-1
v_call: TRBV29-1
cdr3_length: 15
clone_size: -
cdr3_nt: TGCAGCGGGGGGGAGACGGCCACCCGGGACACTGAAGCTTTCTTT
cdr3_aa: CSGGETATRDTEAFF

d_call: -
j_call: TRBJ2-4
v_call: TRBV7-2
cdr3_length: 14
clone_size: -
cdr3_nt: TGTGCCAGCAGCCCCCCGGGACAAAAAAACATTCAGTACTTC
cdr3_aa: CASSPPGQKNIQYF

d_call: -
j_call: TRBJ2-7
v_call: TRBV6-6
cdr3_length: 14
clone_size: -
cdr3_nt: TGTGCCAGCACCGCGGCGGACATCGCCTACGAGCAGTACTTC
cdr3_aa: CASTAADIAYEQYF

d_call: TRBD1
j_call: TRBJ2-7
v_call: TRBV6-1
cdr3_length: 17
clone_size: -
cdr3_nt: TGTGCCAGCAGTGATATCCCGGGACAGGGGGCAGTCAACGAGCAGTACTTC
cdr3_aa: CASSDIPGQGAVNEQYF

d_call: -
j_call: TRBJ2-1
v_call: TRBV7-6
cdr3_length: 17
clone_size: -
cdr3_nt: TGTGCCAGCAGCTTAGAGGCGACAGGAGCGGGATACAGTGAGCAGTTCTTC
cdr3_aa: CASSLEATGAGYSEQFF

d_call: -
j_call: TRBJ2-1
v_call: TRBV11-2
cdr3_length: 13
clone_size: few
cdr3_nt: TGTGCCAGCATTCAAGGGGCCTCGGATGAGCAGTTCTTC
cdr3_aa: CASIQGASDEQFF

d_call: -
j_call: TRBJ2-7
v_call: TRBV10-3
cdr3_length: 12
clone_size: -
cdr3_nt: TGTGCCATCAGCCAGGGGAGGGACGAGCAGTACTTC
cdr3_aa: CAISQGRDEQYF

d_call: -
j_call: TRBJ2-3
v_call: TRBV9
cdr3_length: 14
clone_size: -
cdr3_nt: TGTGCCAGCAGCGTTACAGGGAGCACAGATACGCAGTATTTT
cdr3_aa: CASSVTGSTDTQYF

d_call: -
j_call: TRBJ1-1
v_call: TRBV19
cdr3_length: 13
clone_size: -
cdr3_nt: TGTGCCAGTATCCATCGGGGGTTCACTGAAGCTTTCTTT
cdr3_aa: CASIHRGFTEAFF

d_call: -
j_call: TRBJ1-2
v_call: TRBV9
cdr3_length: 14
clone_size: few
cdr3_nt: TGTGCCAGCAGCGTAGATGCTACCATCTATGGCTACACCTTC
cdr3_aa: CASSVDATIYGYTF

d_call: TRBD2
j_call: TRBJ2-1
v_call: TRBV14
cdr3_length: 18
clone_size: -
cdr3_nt: TGTGCCAGCAGCCAACCTGGCGGACTAGCAGACCTTTGGAATGAGCAGTTCTTC
cdr3_aa: CASSQPGGLADLWNEQFF

d_call: TRBD2
j_call: TRBJ2-1
v_call: TRBV11-2
cdr3_length: 16
clone_size: -
cdr3_nt: TGTGCCAGCAGCTTAATTCCGCGGGGGGGCCACAATGAGCAGTTCTTC
cdr3_aa: CASSLIPRGGHNEQFF

d_call: TRBD2
j_call: TRBJ2-5
v_call: TRBV27
cdr3_length: 13
clone_size: -
cdr3_nt: TGTGCCAGCGTGGGGGGGGTGAGTGGGATCCAGTACTTC
cdr3_aa: CASVGGVSGIQYF

d_call: TRBD1
j_call: TRBJ1-2
v_call: TRBV6-2/TRBV6-3
cdr3_length: 15
clone_size: -
cdr3_nt: TGTGCCAGCAGTTACCGAGACAGGGCGGGCTATGGCTACACCTTC
cdr3_aa: CASSYRDRAGYGYTF

d_call: -
j_call: TRBJ2-1
v_call: TRBV27
cdr3_length: 15
clone_size: -
cdr3_nt: TGTGCCAGCAGTTTATCGGGGAGCTCCTACAATGAGCAGTTCTTC
cdr3_aa: CASSLSGSSYNEQFF

d_call: TRBD1
j_call: TRBJ1-1
v_call: TRBV7-2
cdr3_length: 17
clone_size: -
cdr3_nt: TGTGCCAGCTCCCGACAGGGTTTTGGGGGAATGGGCACTGAAGCTTTCTTT
cdr3_aa: CASSRQGFGGMGTEAFF

d_call: TRBD1
j_call: TRBJ1-5
v_call: TRBV4-2
cdr3_length: 14
clone_size: -
cdr3_nt: TGTGCCAGCAGCCACGACAGGGGAAATCAGCCCCAGCATTTT
cdr3_aa: CASSHDRGNQPQHF

d_call: -
j_call: TRBJ2-7
v_call: TRBV9
cdr3_length: 15
clone_size: -
cdr3_nt: TGTGCCAGCAGCGTAGGGGAGGCCAGCACCTACGAGCAGTACTTC
cdr3_aa: CASSVGEASTYEQYF

d_call: -
j_call: TRBJ2-5
v_call: TRBV20-1
cdr3_length: 14
clone_size: -
cdr3_nt: TGCAGTGCTAGTCCCCTAGCTATTAGGGAGACCCAGTACTTC
cdr3_aa: CSASPLAIRETQYF

d_call: -
j_call: TRBJ1-1
v_call: TRBV6-5
cdr3_length: 13
clone_size: -
cdr3_nt: TGTGCCAGCAGTTACTCGAGGCAGTCTGAAGCTTTCTTT
cdr3_aa: CASSYSRQSEAFF

d_call: -
j_call: TRBJ2-7
v_call: TRBV6-5
cdr3_length: 15
clone_size: -
cdr3_nt: TGTGCCAGCAGTTACTCGAGACAGGCCTCCTACGAGCAGTACTTC
cdr3_aa: CASSYSRQASYEQYF

d_call: -
j_call: TRBJ2-7
v_call: TRBV2
cdr3_length: 11
clone_size: -
cdr3_nt: TGTGCCAGCAGGGCATTCTACGAGCAGTACTTC
cdr3_aa: CASRAFYEQYF

d_call: -
j_call: TRBJ2-5
v_call: TRBV5-1
cdr3_length: 14
clone_size: -
cdr3_nt: TGCGCCAGCAGCTCCCAGGGTCAGGGTGAGACCCAGTACTTC
cdr3_aa: CASSSQGQGETQYF

d_call: -
j_call: TRBJ2-2
v_call: TRBV7-2
cdr3_length: 13
clone_size: -
cdr3_nt: TGTGCCAGCAGCTTACCGGGGACCGGGGAGCTGTTTTTT
cdr3_aa: CASSLPGTGELFF

d_call: -
j_call: TRBJ2-3
v_call: TRBV5-1
cdr3_length: 16
clone_size: -
cdr3_nt: TGCGCCAGCAGCGCGGGGGCTAGCGGACGCACAGATACGCAGTATTTT
cdr3_aa: CASSAGASGRTDTQYF

d_call: TRBD2
j_call: TRBJ2-7
v_call: TRBV23-1
cdr3_length: 19
clone_size: once
cdr3_nt: TGCGCCAGCGCCATAACCCCGGGACTAGCGGACACGCTCTCCTACGAGCAGTACTTC
cdr3_aa: CASAITPGLADTLSYEQYF

d_call: -
j_call: TRBJ2-7
v_call: TRBV10-2
cdr3_length: 12
clone_size: -
cdr3_nt: TGCGCCAGCAGTGAGGGCCCATACGAGCAGTACTTC
cdr3_aa: CASSEGPYEQYF

d_call: -
j_call: TRBJ1-5
v_call: TRBV5-6
cdr3_length: 13
clone_size: -
cdr3_nt: TGTGCCAGCAGCTTCCTTGGCGGCCAGCCCCAGCATTTT
cdr3_aa: CASSFLGGQPQHF

d_call: -
j_call: TRBJ1-2
v_call: TRBV9
cdr3_length: 17
clone_size: -
cdr3_nt: TGTGCCAGCAGCGTAGGATCCGGAGGGGAACTTAACTATGGCTACACCTTC
cdr3_aa: CASSVGSGGELNYGYTF

d_call: TRBD2
j_call: TRBJ2-7
v_call: TRBV5-1
cdr3_length: 15
clone_size: few
cdr3_nt: TGCGCCAGCAGCTTGGTAGCGGGACCCAGGGGCGAGCAGTACTTC
cdr3_aa: CASSLVAGPRGEQYF

d_call: -
j_call: TRBJ2-1
v_call: TRBV21-1
cdr3_length: 18
clone_size: -
cdr3_nt: TGTGCCAGCAGCAAAGTCGGGGACAGTAGCGGGATAATAAATGAGCAGTTCTTC
cdr3_aa: CASSKVGDSSGIINEQFF

d_call: -
j_call: TRBJ2-1
v_call: TRBV7-2
cdr3_length: 15
clone_size: few
cdr3_nt: TGTGCCAGCAGCCCGATTGCCCAACAAAACAATGAGCAGTTCTTC
cdr3_aa: CASSPIAQQNNEQFF

d_call: -
j_call: TRBJ1-5
v_call: TRBV6-5
cdr3_length: 15
clone_size: -
cdr3_nt: TGTGCCAGCAGTTACTCTTTCTATAGCAATCAGCCCCAGCATTTT
cdr3_aa: CASSYSFYSNQPQHF

d_call: -
j_call: TRBJ1-2
v_call: TRBV7-8
cdr3_length: 14
clone_size: -
cdr3_nt: TGTGCCAGCAGCACCCGACAGGAGGTCTATGGCTACACCTTC
cdr3_aa: CASSTRQEVYGYTF

d_call: -
j_call: TRBJ1-5
v_call: TRBV19
cdr3_length: 14
clone_size: -
cdr3_nt: TGTGCCACCAGAAAACAGTATGACAATCAGCCCCAGCATTTT
cdr3_aa: CATRKQYDNQPQHF

d_call: TRBD2
j_call: TRBJ2-1
v_call: TRBV18
cdr3_length: 13
clone_size: once
cdr3_nt: TGTGCCAGCTCACCAGGACTAGCGGATGAGCAGTTCTTC
cdr3_aa: CASSPGLADEQFF

d_call: TRBD2
j_call: TRBJ2-1
v_call: TRBV5-1
cdr3_length: 18
clone_size: -
cdr3_nt: TGCGCCAGCAGCTTGGAGGGGTTGCTTAGCGGGAGTGAAAATGAGCAGTTCTTC
cdr3_aa: CASSLEGLLSGSENEQFF

d_call: TRBD1
j_call: TRBJ2-3
v_call: TRBV6-6
cdr3_length: 15
clone_size: -
cdr3_nt: TGTGCCAGCACGACCGGGCAGGGGGGCACAGATACGCAGTATTTT
cdr3_aa: CASTTGQGGTDTQYF

d_call: TRBD1
j_call: TRBJ1-1
v_call: TRBV9
cdr3_length: 16
clone_size: -
cdr3_nt: TGTGCCAGCAGCCCTAGAGGGGGCGGCGGGCGCACTGAAGCTTTCTTT
cdr3_aa: CASSPRGGGGRTEAFF

d_call: TRBD1
j_call: TRBJ1-5
v_call: TRBV6-6
cdr3_length: 14
clone_size: -
cdr3_nt: TGTGCCAGCAGTCTAACAGGGGATGATCAGCCCCAGCATTTT
cdr3_aa: CASSLTGDDQPQHF

d_call: -
j_call: TRBJ2-5
v_call: TRBV5-4
cdr3_length: 14
clone_size: -
cdr3_nt: TGTGCCAGCAGCTTGGGGAGTTTAAAAGAGACCCAGTACTTC
cdr3_aa: CASSLGSLKETQYF

d_call: TRBD1
j_call: TRBJ1-2
v_call: TRBV12-5
cdr3_length: 12
clone_size: -
cdr3_nt: TGTGCTAGTGGGGATGACAGGGTACGTAGCACCTTC
cdr3_aa: CASGDDRVRSTF